This TCR beta chain emerged from a study of shared clonotypes between healthy human individuals (dated by TCRdb to about 2020). Regarding the study in general: The cohort comprised two women and three men aged 18 to 49 years. Between about 0.8 and 8.9 billion PBMCs per donor were obtained by leukapheresis. To estimate repertoire size and how much clonotypes are shared between individuals, the study performed deep sequencing of blood TCR repertoires from about five healthy adults. Per donor, three plates each were used for CD4 naive and CD4 memory, two for CD8 naive, and one for CD8 memory. Different laboratories and diverse techniques were used to prepare libraries and sequence TCR repertoires, to increase sequencing depth and limit assay-specific biases.

TCR CDR3 regions were amplified from genomic DNA by multiplex PCR using the deep immunoSEQ assay. Extracted genomic DNA from each cell subset was distributed evenly across all wells of several immunoSEQ 96-well plates, and each plate was treated as a replicate. For sorted subsets, each replicate PCR was loaded with around 200 ng genomic DNA, equivalent to 30,000 or so T cell genomes. Purified libraries were quantified with a Qubit 3.0 fluorometer, sized on a Bioanalyzer 2100, and re-quantified with the KAPA Library Quantification kit. A separate single-read 150-cycle Illumina NextSeq 550 flow cell was used to sequence each immunoSEQ 96-well plate. The source study handled its data this way. Because the immunoSEQ output held only junctional sequences and lacked quality scores, the filtering could not match the filtering applied to full-length reads. To assign V/J genes and CDR3, sequences were annotated using PyIR, a Python wrapper for IgBLAST v1.9, with IMGT germline references. Reads were removed for weak V/J assignments (E-value above 1e-6), missing CDR3, stop codons, out-of-frame junctions, or ambiguous translated residues. V3J clonotypes were defined by identical inferred V gene, J gene, and CDR3 amino acid sequence. The percentage overlap between two repertoires was calculated by dividing the number of shared unique clonotypes by the size of the smaller repertoire. Repertoire richness was assessed with RTK rarefaction, the Chao1 estimator, and Recon v2.1 estimates of unobserved clonotypes. Generation probabilities for all TCRbeta clonotypes obtained by the gDNA method from a handful of donors were computed using OLGA. TCRdb stores this immuneACCESS table with in-frame sequences only. Part of the clones is absent; in the studies checked, under half of the shortfall reflects unresolved V genes, and no reason is known for the rest. V and J calls and clone size come straight from that table; D and trimming were deduced from the DNA. The sample table records about 2,100,000 clones; roughly 91% of these occur just once. Together, the top ten hold over 1.5% of the sample.

CD8 naive samples were CD45RO-negative cells positively selected for CCR7, giving a CD45RA+CCR7+ population that excluded TemRA cells. Donors were healthy HIV-negative adults with no recently reported acute infections or vaccinations. Every donor was a Caucasian adult living in Nashville, Tennessee, USA. Blood was collected by leukapheresis, and PBMCs were isolated by Ficoll-Histopaque density gradient centrifugation and then cryopreserved in liquid nitrogen vapor phase. Analytical flow cytometry was used to check the purity and quantity of every magnetically sorted T cell population. From each sorted fraction, genomic DNA was isolated and quantified by UV absorbance on a Nanodrop 2000c. General study outcomes and caveats: Because the study included only a small number of donors, the genetic and exposure-history diversity represented was limited. Naive subsets generally had larger estimated clonotype richness than memory subsets. When four donors were compared, the shared fraction of clonotypes was 5% to 6.5% for naive CD4, roughly 3.3% for naive CD8, 2% to 2.5% for memory CD4, and 0.4% for memory CD8. Based on pairwise subsampling, the degree of clonotype sharing among donors was expected to be affected by sequencing depth. Even with the large sequencing depth, rarefaction of the sorted-subset datasets indicated that sequencing was incomplete. Clonotypes shared by all four sorted-subset donors showed higher generation probabilities than non-shared clonotypes. Sampling was restricted to blood, and TCR repertoires in tissues likely differ from the TCR repertoires found in blood.

The germline V gene gives CDR1 as MDHEN and CDR2 as SYDVKM. V drops 6 bases and J drops 0 bases, leaving 18 bases in between. Its CDR3 holds 17 amino acids, cysteine through phenylalanine. CDR3 DNA is the only sequence kept; it has 51 bases, read in frame from the first base. Note on this clone: Its antigen has not been determined. Per-nucleotide qualities are absent, and no much larger clonotype sits a single base away.

The sequencing input was naive CD8+ T cells from PBMCs. The cell subset or site tag for this specimen amounts to: CD45RA+CCR7+. The sequence joins TRBV28 to TRBJ1-5; the D gene lacks a confident call. The sequence derives from a young man in good health. Some clones in this sample may be carry-over from other donors' samples. The CDR3 here reads CASSLPLFGDSNQPQHF. The nucleotides are TGTGCCAGCAGCCTCCCTCTTTTCGGAGATAGCAATCAGCCCCAGCATTTT.